The 10 T cell receptor beta chains below come from one sample, sequenced in a study of T cell repertoires in ileal Crohn's disease. Sequencing was performed with immunoSEQ multiplex PCR; in TCRdb, only in-frame clones are kept and a portion is missing. The data hold about 5,400 clones, with roughly 69% observed a single time. Time point specified: neoterminal ileum biopsy at postoperative endoscopy, about 6 months after surgery. Sequencing was carried out using ileal tissue. The receptors here all came from an adult with Crohn's disease.

Regarding this clone: The identical CDR3 is also encoded by other nucleotide sequences in the sample. The V gene is TRBV30, the J gene TRBJ2-3, with 9 nucleotides matching TRBD1. V was pared by 5 bases and J by 3 bases, with 3 bases of the junction left unmatched. The CDR3 is made up of 13 amino acids. The germline V gene encodes CDR1 GTSNPN and CDR2 SVGIG (reference sequence). Here the CDR3 DNA reads TGTGCCTGGGGGACAGGGAGAACAGATACGCAGTATTTT. Its translation is CAWGTGRTDTQYF.

This clone turned up a few times. The rearrangement links TRBV19 to TRBJ2-1, with D unclear. Trimming pared 3 bases from V and 4 bases from J, leaving 7 bases between. CDR3 length equals 13 residues. The germline V gene has CDR1 LNHDA and CDR2 SQIVND (reference sequence). This CDR3 is CASSIFPYNEQFF. The CDR3 bases are TGTGCCAGTAGTATTTTCCCATACAATGAGCAGTTCTTC.

This chain links TRBV13 with TRBJ2-1; 13 bases are a match to TRBD2. This CDR3 region has 15 residues. J lost 6 bases, V lost 5 bases, and 4 bases had no gene match. Germline values: CDR1 PRHDT, CDR2 FYEKMQ (reference sequence). CDR3 sequence: CASSGLAGVGNEQFF. Written as DNA, the CDR3 is TGTGCCAGCAGCGGACTAGCGGGAGTAGGCAATGAGCAGTTCTTC.

The chain combines TRBV18 with TRBJ1-2, with 10 positions matching TRBD1. V lost 6 bases, J lost 2 bases, and 15 bases stayed unmatched. Germline CDR1 KGHSH, CDR2 LQKENI. This CDR3 is 18 amino acids long. The CDR3 region is CASSPSSPTGGKNYGYTF. CDR3 DNA: TGTGCCAGCTCTCCAAGCTCACCGACAGGGGGCAAGAACTATGGCTACACCTTC.

The gene calls are TRBV5-1 and TRBJ2-7; possibly TRBD2 for D (6 bases). Between the trimmed V and J ends, which lost 0 bases and 3 bases, there was a span of 7 bases. The CDR3 is made up of 13 amino acids. Germline assignment: CDR1 SGHRS and CDR2 YFSETQ. The CDR3 sequence is CASSLGGVYEQYF. DNA for the CDR3: TGCGCCAGCAGCTTGGGGGGGGTCTACGAGCAGTACTTC.

V is TRBV19 and J is TRBJ2-7; tentatively, D is TRBD2 (7 bases). The CDR3 covers 14 residues. Germline V gene lookup returns CDR1 LNHDA and CDR2 SQIVND (reference sequence). Trimming stripped 5 bases from V and 4 bases from J, with 15 bases between. The CDR3 coding sequence is TGTGCCAGTAGTCCGAGGGGGAGGGTATACGAGCAGTACGTC. As protein: CASSPRGRVYEQYV.

V and J are TRBV6-6 and TRBJ2-2; TRBD2 agrees at 11 bases. There are 15 residues in the CDR3. The trim removed 6 bases at V and 6 bases at J, leaving 6 bases unmatched. Per the germline V gene, CDR1 is MNHNY and CDR2 is SVGAGI (reference sequence). The CDR3 DNA reads as TGTGCCAGCAGGAGGGTAGCGGGAGGGGCCGGGGAGCTGTTTTTT. Translated, it gives CASRRVAGGAGELFF.

About this clone itself: The sample contains more than one DNA sequence encoding this CDR3. The V gene is TRBV7-7, the J gene TRBJ1-1; D remains ambiguous. Germline CDR1 and CDR2: SSHAT and FNYEAQ (reference sequence). V shed 4 bases and J shed 5 bases, with 11 bases lying between them. The CDR3 length is 13 residues. CDR3 region: CASSSDRDTEAFF. Written as DNA, the CDR3 is TGTGCCAGCAGCTCCGACCGGGATACTGAAGCTTTCTTT. The full variable domain, completed using reference TRBV7-7 and TRBJ1-1, is GAGVSQSPRYKVTKRGQDVTLRCDPISSHATLYWYQQALGQGPEFLTYFNYEAQPDKSGLPSDRFSAERPEGSISTLTIQRTEQRDSAMYRCASSSDRDTEAFFGQGTRLTVV.

The genes are TRBV18 and TRBJ2-5; the D is unclear. This CDR3 region has 13 residues. Germline CDR1 is KGHSH and CDR2 is LQKENI. Trimming took off 1 base at V and 5 bases at J, with 8 bases between the two ends. The CDR3 sequence: CASSPQPTETQYF. The CDR3 coding sequence is TGTGCCAGCTCACCACAGCCCACGGAGACCCAGTACTTC.

The V gene is TRBV27, the J gene TRBJ2-2; 8 bases agree with TRBD2. With V trimmed by 7 bases and J by 0 bases, 4 bases remained unmatched. From germline, CDR1 is MNHEY and CDR2 SMNVEV (reference sequence). CDR3 length equals 15 residues. As DNA, the CDR3 is TGTGCCAGCACGGGGGGGGCCGCGAACACCGGGGAGCTGTTTTTT. Its protein product is CASTGGAANTGELFF.